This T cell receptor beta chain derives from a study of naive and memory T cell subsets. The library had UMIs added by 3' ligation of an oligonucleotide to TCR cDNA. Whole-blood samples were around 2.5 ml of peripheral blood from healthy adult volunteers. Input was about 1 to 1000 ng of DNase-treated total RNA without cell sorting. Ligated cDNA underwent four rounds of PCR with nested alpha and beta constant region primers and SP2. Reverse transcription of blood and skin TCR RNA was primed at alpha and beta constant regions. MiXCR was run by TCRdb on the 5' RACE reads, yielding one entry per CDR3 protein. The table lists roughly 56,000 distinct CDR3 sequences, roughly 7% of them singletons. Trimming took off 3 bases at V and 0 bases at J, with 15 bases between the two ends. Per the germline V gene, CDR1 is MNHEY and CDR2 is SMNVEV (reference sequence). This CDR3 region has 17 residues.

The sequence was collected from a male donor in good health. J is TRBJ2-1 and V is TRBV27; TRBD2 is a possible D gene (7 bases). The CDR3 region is CASSFPGRGGSYNEQFF. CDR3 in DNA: TGTGCCAGCAGTTTCCCGGGGAGGGGGGGCTCCTACAATGAGCAGTTCTTC.